This T cell receptor (beta chain) was found in a study of CD4 T cells in relation to SARS-CoV-2 and coronaviruses. Unexposed donor CD4+ T cells date from about 2011-2018, before the COVID-19 pandemic. CD4+ T cells were isolated from the cells after around 11 days of culture. V lost 4 bases and J 0 bases, leaving 13 bases between the germline ends. Germline values: CDR1 MNHNS, CDR2 SASEGT. This CDR3 is built from 17 residues. Produced via immunoSEQ multiplex PCR; TCRdb's table is partial and in-frame only. The sample includes 15,000 to 17,000 clones, over 60% seen only once; the top ten take about 30%. This clone has just a few counts. Its specificity is not known.

The chain is built from TRBV6-1 and TRBJ2-6; D is perhaps TRBD1 or TRBD2 (5 bases each). The receptor's source is a human donor in good health. The specimen was CD4+ T cells from PBMCs, cultured in vitro. The chain's CDR3 is CASSGRGPNSGANVLTF. For the CDR3, the DNA is TGTGCCAGCAGTGGCCGGGGCCCAAACTCTGGGGCCAACGTCCTGACTTTC.